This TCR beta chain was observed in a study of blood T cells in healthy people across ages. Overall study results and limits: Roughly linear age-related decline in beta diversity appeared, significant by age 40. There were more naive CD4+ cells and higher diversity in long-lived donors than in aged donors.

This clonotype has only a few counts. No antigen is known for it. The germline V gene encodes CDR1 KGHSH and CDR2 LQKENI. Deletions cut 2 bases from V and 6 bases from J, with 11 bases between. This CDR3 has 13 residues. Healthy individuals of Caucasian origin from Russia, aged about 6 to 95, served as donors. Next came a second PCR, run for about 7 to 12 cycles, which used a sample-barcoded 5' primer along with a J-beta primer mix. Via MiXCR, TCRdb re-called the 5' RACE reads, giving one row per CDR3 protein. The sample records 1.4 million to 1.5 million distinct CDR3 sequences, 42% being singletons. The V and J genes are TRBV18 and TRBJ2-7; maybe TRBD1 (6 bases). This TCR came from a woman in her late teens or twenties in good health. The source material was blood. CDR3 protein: CASSPIQGAEQYF. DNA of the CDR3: TGTGCCAGCTCACCAATACAGGGAGCCGAGCAGTACTTC.